The T cell receptor (beta chain) under discussion was sequenced for a study of cytomegalovirus exposure and HLA in healthy donors. General observations from the study: The study found most TCR sequences rare, yet found some public TCRs in many donors.

Points on this clone: The antigen is undetermined.

Amplification used 60 Vbeta primers and 13 Jbeta primers. Measured with immunoSEQ multiplex PCR; TCRdb has only the in-frame clones, and not every one. Among 60,000 to 75,000 clones listed, approximately 74% were seen once. CDR3 length: 15 residues. Germline values: CDR1 GTSNPN, CDR2 SVGIG (reference sequence). V lost 0 bases, J lost 4 bases, and 9 bases stayed unmatched. The receptor comes from a woman aged 25 to 39 in good health and CMV-seropositive. The specimen was PBMCs. V and J are TRBV30 and TRBJ2-7; 7 bases agree with TRBD1. CDR3 in amino acids: CAWSVGFTGEYEQYF. CDR3 nucleotide sequence: TGTGCCTGGAGTGTAGGGTTCACAGGGGAATACGAGCAGTACTTC.